A single sample is the source of the 26 T cell receptor beta chains below, sequenced in a study of radiotherapy plus CTLA-4 blockade in lung cancer. Clones were read by immunoSEQ multiplex PCR, and TCRdb kept only the in-frame ones, dropping some. The table lists some 32,000 clones, about 81% of them singletons. The sequencing used peripheral blood, collected from a patient treated with radiotherapy plus ipilimumab. All receptors derive from a human donor with non-small cell lung cancer that progressed on radiotherapy plus ipilimumab.

The J gene is TRBJ2-3, the V gene TRBV9; 7 bases match TRBD2. This CDR3 has 15 residues. J lost 5 bases, V lost 0 bases, and 6 bases had no gene match. Germline loops: CDR1 SGDLS, CDR2 YYNGEE. CDR3 in amino acids: CASSVGGGLQDTQYF. DNA of the CDR3: TGTGCCAGCAGCGTAGGCGGGGGTCTTCAAGATACGCAGTATTTT.

This clone was seen once. The gene calls are TRBV10-2 and TRBJ1-1; no clear D. The germline V and J ends were trimmed by 7 bases and 0 bases, with 15 bases remaining between them. Germline-derived CDR1 and CDR2 are WSHSY and SAAADI. The CDR3 totals 15 residues. CDR3: CASKASVRMNTEAFF. In nucleotides, the CDR3 is TGCGCCAGCAAAGCTTCGGTACGAATGAACACTGAAGCTTTCTTT.

The rearrangement joins TRBV18 to TRBJ2-7, with TRBD2 matching over 7 bases. Germline CDR1 is KGHSH and CDR2 is LQKENI. The length of the CDR3 is 14 residues. Trimming cost V 0 bases and J 3 bases; bases outside gene matches: 2. The CDR3 nucleotides are TGTGCCAGCTCACCACCGGGACTACTCTACGAGCAGTACTTC. Translated, it gives CASSPPGLLYEQYF.

This clone has more than one count but fewer than ten. The chain carries TRBV27 and TRBJ1-5; D unclear. CDR3 length: 15 residues. The ends were cut back, 5 bases at V and 0 bases at J, with 11 bases in the middle. CDR1 MNHEY and CDR2 SMNVEV come from the germline V gene (reference sequence). CDR3 sequence: CASSLGSYSNQPQHF. The CDR3 nucleotides read TGTGCCAGCAGTCTCGGGTCATATAGCAATCAGCCCCAGCATTTT.

This chain connects TRBV9 to TRBJ2-1, with a tentative D call TRBD2 (5 bases). The germline CDR1 and CDR2 sequences are SGDLS and YYNGEE. Trimming shortened V by 3 bases and J by 8 bases, and 15 bases separated the two germline ends. This CDR3 contains 14 residues. For the CDR3, the DNA is TGTGCCAGCAGCGCCCGGTTGAGCGGCGATGAGCAGTTCTTC. This codes for CASSARLSGDEQFF.

The CDR3 region has the DNA TGTGCCAGCAGCCCCCGCAACCTAGCGGGGGGCGGGAATGAGCAGTTCTTC. This translates into CASSPRNLAGGGNEQFF. The chain carries TRBV7-6 and TRBJ2-1; 11 bases agree with TRBD2. Looked up from germline, CDR1 is SGHVS and CDR2 is FNYEAQ. V gave up 5 bases and J gave up 7 bases; unmatched junction bases: 13. The CDR3 loop spans 17 amino acids.

This chain links TRBV14 with TRBJ1-1; a weak D match, TRBD1 (6 bases). The CDR3 spans 17 residues. Trimming removed 3 bases at V and 4 bases at J, with 21 bases between. Germline V gives CDR1 SGHDN, CDR2 FVKESK. Here the CDR3 DNA reads TGTGCCAGCAGCCACCAACAGGGAAGGGGTTGGGGCACTGAAGCTTTCTTT. It codes for CASSHQQGRGWGTEAFF.

The chain joins TRBV4-2 to TRBJ2-5; D may be TRBD2 (6 bases). The length of the CDR3 is 14 residues. V gave up 4 bases and J gave up 2 bases, with 11 bases separating them. From germline, CDR1 is LGHNA and CDR2 YNFKEQ. CDR3 sequence: CASSPDAGQETQYF. The CDR3 DNA follows: TGTGCCAGCAGCCCGGACGCGGGACAAGAGACCCAGTACTTC.

This chain joins TRBV5-4 and TRBJ1-3; 8 nucleotides align to TRBD1. The germline V gene encodes CDR1 SGHNT and CDR2 YYREEE (reference sequence). The CDR3 is 18 amino acids. Germline trimming cut 0 bases from V and 1 base from J; bases unmatched to any gene: 9. The CDR3 sequence: CASSLGGQGRVSGNTIYF. The CDR3 coding sequence is TGTGCCAGCAGCTTGGGAGGACAGGGTAGAGTTTCTGGAAACACCATATATTTT.

This clone was found a few times. CDR3 sequence (DNA): TGTGCCACCAGCAGAGTGAGGGTCCAGGGGACGGATGGCTACACCTTC. Residues: CATSRVRVQGTDGYTF. The V gene is TRBV15, the J gene TRBJ1-2, with D possibly matching TRBD1 (6 bases). The CDR3 spans 16 residues. The ends were cut back, 1 base at V and 6 bases at J, with 18 bases in the middle. CDR1 LNHNV and CDR2 YYDKDF come from the germline V gene (reference sequence).

This rearrangement joins TRBV11-2 to TRBJ2-1, with TRBD1 identical over 7 bases. The V gene's germline CDR1 is SGHAT and CDR2 FQNNGV. Trimming at V came to 4 bases and at J to 7 bases, leaving 7 bases not matched to a gene. This CDR3 has 14 amino acids. The CDR3 spells CASSSNRGRNEQFF. In nucleotides, the CDR3 is TGTGCCAGCAGCTCAAACAGGGGAAGGAATGAGCAGTTCTTC.

The chain combines TRBV9 with TRBJ2-5; the D gene is possibly TRBD2 (7 bases). The germline CDR1 and CDR2 sequences are SGDLS and YYNGEE. CDR3 length equals 15 residues. Trimming took off 3 bases at V and 5 bases at J, with 17 bases between the two ends. CDR3 loop: CASSAHDGGRETQYF. The CDR3 DNA follows: TGTGCCAGCAGCGCCCATGACGGGGGGCGTGAGACCCAGTACTTC.

The chain uses TRBV7-2 and TRBJ2-3; D is possibly TRBD1 (6 bases). The CDR3 is 15 residues long. Germline V gene sequence: CDR1 SGHTA, CDR2 FQGNSA. The germline V and J ends were trimmed by 2 bases and 0 bases, with 9 bases remaining between them. The CDR3 sequence: CASSLQRGSTDTQYF. The CDR3 nucleotides read TGTGCCAGCAGCTTACAGAGGGGGAGCACAGATACGCAGTATTTT.

The chain couples TRBV7-8 to TRBJ1-1, with D possibly being TRBD1 (5 bases). The CDR3 is 14 amino acids. In germline, CDR1 is SGHVS, CDR2 FQNEAQ. Trimming stripped 5 bases from V and 5 bases from J, with 15 bases between. As DNA, the CDR3 is TGTGCCAGCAGCCTAGAGCGGGGGGTGACTGAAGCTTTCTTT. It yields the protein CASSLERGVTEAFF.

The gene calls are TRBV4-1 and TRBJ1-5, with unresolved D. The CDR3 is 14 amino acids. The V gene's germline CDR1 is MGHRA and CDR2 YSYEKL. V was clipped by 3 bases and J by 6 bases, with 12 bases between them. Here the CDR3 reads CASSQSLLAQPQHF. The CDR3 bases are TGCGCCAGCAGCCAGAGCCTCCTCGCTCAGCCCCAGCATTTT.

This rearrangement joins TRBV29-1 to TRBJ1-3; 7 bases are shared with TRBD1. J lost 2 bases, V lost 4 bases, and 5 bases had no gene match. The CDR3 loop spans 14 amino acids. Germline CDR1 is SQVTM and CDR2 is ANQGSEA. CDR3: CSVVGQVTGNTIYF. CDR3 nucleotide sequence: TGCAGCGTTGTAGGACAGGTCACTGGAAACACCATATATTTT.

The J gene is TRBJ2-1, the V gene TRBV27; 16 bases fit TRBD2. CDR1 MNHEY and CDR2 SMNVEV come from the germline V gene (reference sequence). The CDR3 totals 16 residues. After removal of 6 bases from V and 4 bases from J, the junction contained 3 bases not matched to a gene. DNA of the CDR3: TGTGCCAGCAGGGGACTAGCGGGGGGGCTTTACAATGAGCAGTTCTTC. Protein sequence: CASRGLAGGLYNEQFF.

J is TRBJ2-1 and V is TRBV10-3, with D maybe TRBD1 (6 bases). CDR3 length: 19 amino acids. With 0 bases removed from V and 0 bases from J, the gap between germline ends came to 18 bases. From germline, CDR1 is ENHRY and CDR2 SYGVKD. For the CDR3, the DNA is TGTGCCATCAGTGAGTCGGGCGGCAGGGGCGTCATCTCCTACAATGAGCAGTTCTTC. Translation gives CAISESGGRGVISYNEQFF.

The chain employs TRBV19 and TRBJ1-5; perhaps TRBD1 as D (5 bases). Germline CDR1 and CDR2: LNHDA and SQIVND (reference sequence). CDR3 length equals 15 residues. With 3 bases removed from V and 4 bases from J, the gap between germline ends came to 13 bases. CDR3 in amino acids: CASSIATASNQPQHF. The CDR3, as DNA: TGTGCCAGTAGTATCGCGACAGCGAGTAATCAGCCCCAGCATTTT.

Sample share makes this clone medium-sized. The J gene is TRBJ2-1, the V gene TRBV4-1; 7 positions agree with TRBD1. Germline CDR1 MGHRA, CDR2 YSYEKL. The CDR3 runs to 16 residues. The V segment lost 0 bases and the J segment 12 bases; nucleotides outside the gene matches: 14. The CDR3 loop is CASSQEGTDSLRGQFF. The CDR3 bases are TGCGCCAGCAGCCAAGAGGGGACAGACAGCCTAAGGGGGCAGTTCTTC.

This clone was detected a few times. The chain joins TRBV7-3 to TRBJ2-5, with 11 bases that match TRBD2. Trimming took 6 bases from V and 4 from J; bases not matched to a gene: 1. Looked up from germline, CDR1 is SGHTA and CDR2 is FQGTGA. The CDR3 runs to 13 residues. In nucleotides, the CDR3 is TGTGCCAGCAGTGGGACTAGCGGAGAGACCCAGTACTTC. Protein sequence: CASSGTSGETQYF.

This chain joins TRBV12-5 and TRBJ2-3, with a possible D match to TRBD1 (6 bases). From germline, CDR1 is LGHNT and CDR2 FRNRAP. V dropped 2 bases and J dropped 3 bases, with 21 bases sitting between them. This CDR3 spans 18 amino acids. The CDR3 loop reads CASGLSIQGRVGTDTQYF. The CDR3 region has the DNA TGTGCTAGTGGTTTGAGTATACAGGGACGTGTAGGGACAGATACGCAGTATTTT.

A single count supports this clone. V is TRBV5-1 and J is TRBJ2-1; maybe TRBD1 (5 bases). Per germline, CDR1 SGHRS and CDR2 YFSETQ. The CDR3 is 14 amino acids. V lost 4 bases and J lost 7, with 15 bases in between. The CDR3 DNA follows: TGCGCCAGCAGCCCGACAGACCCAAGGAATGAGCAGTTCTTC. This translates into CASSPTDPRNEQFF.

This chain joins TRBV7-9 and TRBJ1-5; 9 bases map to TRBD1. CDR3 size: 15 residues. The germline gives CDR1 SEHNR, CDR2 FQNEAQ (reference sequence). Trimming removed 4 bases from V and 6 bases from J; junction bases left unmatched: 7. The CDR3 DNA is TGTGCCAGCAGCTCCCCCGGGACAGGGACTCAGCCCCAGCATTTT. This translates into CASSSPGTGTQPQHF.

The chain couples TRBV25-1 to TRBJ2-7; the D gene is possibly TRBD1 (5 bases). The CDR3 covers 15 residues. V lost 3 bases to trimming and J lost 5 bases, with 17 bases between them. Germline loops: CDR1 MGHDK, CDR2 SYGVNS. DNA for the CDR3: TGTGCCAGCAGTGACGACAGAGATTATAGGAACGAGCAGTACTTC. Translation gives CASSDDRDYRNEQYF.

The chain employs TRBV6-1 and TRBJ1-1; no clear D. The V gene's germline CDR1 is MNHNS and CDR2 SASEGT. The germline V and J ends were trimmed by 3 bases and 9 bases, with 5 bases remaining between them. This CDR3 has 10 amino acids. The CDR3 region is CASSDRKAFF. The CDR3 bases are TGTGCCAGCAGTGACAGAAAAGCTTTCTTT.